The 2 T cell receptor beta chains presented below share a single source sample, sequenced in a study of cytotoxic CD8 clonotypes in ibrutinib-treated CLL. The assay was immunoSEQ multiplex PCR, and TCRdb's table has in-frame clones only and misses some. The sample carries approximately 45,000 clones, 60% to 75% recorded once. Sequencing used PBMCs, obtained after 12 months of ibrutinib treatment. The receptors originated from a human donor with chronic lymphocytic leukemia.

This chain uses TRBV30 with TRBJ1-4, with a possible D match to TRBD1 (6 bases). The V and J ends lost 2 bases and 8 bases respectively, with 18 bases between them. The CDR3 has 15 amino acids. Germline CDR1 reads GTSNPN; CDR2 reads SVGIG (reference sequence). As DNA, the CDR3 is TGTGCCTGGAGTTCTTCAGGGGCCCTAGAGGAAAAACTGTTTTTT. Protein product: CAWSSSGALEEKLFF.

The chain has TRBV11-2 and TRBJ1-3, with D hard to call. The length of the CDR3 is 13 residues. Germline-derived CDR1 and CDR2 are SGHAT and FQNNGV. The V and J ends lost 3 bases and 3 bases respectively, with 6 bases between them. The DNA of the CDR3 is TGTGCCAGCAGCTTGGCAAATGGAAACACCATATATTTT. Its protein product is CASSLANGNTIYF. Full variable domain (outside the CDR3, taken from reference TRBV11-2 and TRBJ1-3): EAGVAQSPRYKIIEKRQSVAFWCNPISGHATLYWYQQILGQGPKLLIQFQNNGVVDDSQLPKDRFSAERLKGVDSTLKIQPAKLEDSAVYLCASSLANGNTIYFGEGSWLTVV.